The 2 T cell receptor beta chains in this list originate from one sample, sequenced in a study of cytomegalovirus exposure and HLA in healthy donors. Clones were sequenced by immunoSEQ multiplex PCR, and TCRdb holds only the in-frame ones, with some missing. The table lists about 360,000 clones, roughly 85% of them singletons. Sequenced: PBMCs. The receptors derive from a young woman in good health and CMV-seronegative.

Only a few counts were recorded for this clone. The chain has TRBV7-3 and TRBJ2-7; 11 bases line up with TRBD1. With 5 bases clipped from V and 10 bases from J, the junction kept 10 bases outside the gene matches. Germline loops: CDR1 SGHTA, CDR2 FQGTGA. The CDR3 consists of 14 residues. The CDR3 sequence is CASSPGQGATPQYF. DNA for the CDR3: TGTGCCAGCAGCCCCGGACAGGGGGCGACCCCCCAGTACTTC.

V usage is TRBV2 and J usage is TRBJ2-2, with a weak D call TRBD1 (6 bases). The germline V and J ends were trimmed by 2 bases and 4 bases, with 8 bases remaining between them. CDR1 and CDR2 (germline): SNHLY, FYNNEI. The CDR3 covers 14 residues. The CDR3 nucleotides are TGTGCCAGCAGTGAAACAGGGCCCACCGGGGAGCTGTTTTTT. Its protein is CASSETGPTGELFF. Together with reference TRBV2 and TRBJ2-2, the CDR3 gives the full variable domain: EPEVTQTPSHQVTQMGQEVILRCVPISNHLYFYWYRQILGQKVEFLVSFYNNEISEKSEIFDDQFSVERPDGSNFTLKIRSTKLEDSAMYFCASSETGPTGELFFGEGSRLTVL.